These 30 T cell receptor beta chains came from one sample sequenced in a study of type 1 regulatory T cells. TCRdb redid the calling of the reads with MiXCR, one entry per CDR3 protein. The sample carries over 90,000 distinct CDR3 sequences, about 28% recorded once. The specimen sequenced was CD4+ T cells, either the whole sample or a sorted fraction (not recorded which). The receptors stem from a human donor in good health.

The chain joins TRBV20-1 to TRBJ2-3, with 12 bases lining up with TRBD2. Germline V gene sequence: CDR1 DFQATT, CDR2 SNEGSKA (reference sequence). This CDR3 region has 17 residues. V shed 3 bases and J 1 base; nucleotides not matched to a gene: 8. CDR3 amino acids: CSASSSGRAEGTDTQYF. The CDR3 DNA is TGCAGTGCTAGCTCTAGCGGGAGGGCCGAAGGCACAGATACGCAGTATTTT.

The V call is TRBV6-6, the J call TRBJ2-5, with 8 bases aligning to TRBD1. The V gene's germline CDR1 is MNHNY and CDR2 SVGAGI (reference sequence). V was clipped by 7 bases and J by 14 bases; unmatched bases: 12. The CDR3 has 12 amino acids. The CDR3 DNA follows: TGTGCCAGCATCGGGACAGGAGTGGAGAAATACTTC. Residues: CASIGTGVEKYF.

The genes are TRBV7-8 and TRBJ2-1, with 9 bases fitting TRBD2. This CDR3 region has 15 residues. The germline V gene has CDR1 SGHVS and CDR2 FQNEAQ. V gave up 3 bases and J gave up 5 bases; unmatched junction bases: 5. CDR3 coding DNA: TGTGCCAGCAGCTTTAGCGGGAGCCAGAACAATGAGCAGTTCTTC. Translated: CASSFSGSQNNEQFF.

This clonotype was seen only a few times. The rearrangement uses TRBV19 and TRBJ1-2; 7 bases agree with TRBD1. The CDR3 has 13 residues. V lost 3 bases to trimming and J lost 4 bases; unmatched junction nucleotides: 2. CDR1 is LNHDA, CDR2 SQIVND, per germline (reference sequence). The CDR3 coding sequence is TGTGCCAGTAGTATCGGACAGGTCTATGGCTACACCTTC. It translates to CASSIGQVYGYTF. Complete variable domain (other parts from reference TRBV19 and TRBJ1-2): DGGITQSPKYLFRKEGQNVTLSCEQNLNHDAMYWYRQDPGQGLRLIYYSQIVNDFQKGDIAEGYSVSREKKESFPLTVTSAQKNPTAFYLCASSIGQVYGYTFGSGTRLTVV.

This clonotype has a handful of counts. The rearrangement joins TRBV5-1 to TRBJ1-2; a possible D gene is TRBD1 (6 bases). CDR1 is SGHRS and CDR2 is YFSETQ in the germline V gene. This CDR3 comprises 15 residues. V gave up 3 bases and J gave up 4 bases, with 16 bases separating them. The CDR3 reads CASSSGGGEPYGYTF. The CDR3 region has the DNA TGCGCCAGCAGCTCCGGAGGGGGGGAGCCCTATGGCTACACCTTC. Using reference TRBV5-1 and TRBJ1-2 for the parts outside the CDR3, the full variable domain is KAGVTQTPRYLIKTRGQQVTLSCSPISGHRSVSWYQQTPGQGLQFLFEYFSETQRNKGNFPGRFSGRQFSNSRSEMNVSTLELGDSALYLCASSSGGGEPYGYTFGSGTRLTVV.

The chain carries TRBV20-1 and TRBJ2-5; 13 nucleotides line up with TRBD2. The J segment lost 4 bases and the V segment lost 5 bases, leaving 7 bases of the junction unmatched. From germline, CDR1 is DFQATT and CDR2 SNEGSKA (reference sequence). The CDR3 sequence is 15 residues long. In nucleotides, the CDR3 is TGCAGTGCTTCTGGACTAGCGGGAGTTTCAGAGACCCAGTACTTC. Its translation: CSASGLAGVSETQYF.

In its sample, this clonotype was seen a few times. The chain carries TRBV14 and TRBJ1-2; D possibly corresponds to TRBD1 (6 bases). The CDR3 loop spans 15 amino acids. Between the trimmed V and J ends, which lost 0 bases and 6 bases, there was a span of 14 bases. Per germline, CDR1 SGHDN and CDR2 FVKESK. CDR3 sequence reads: CASSQDPGTMDGYTF. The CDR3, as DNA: TGTGCCAGCAGCCAAGACCCAGGGACAATGGATGGCTACACCTTC.

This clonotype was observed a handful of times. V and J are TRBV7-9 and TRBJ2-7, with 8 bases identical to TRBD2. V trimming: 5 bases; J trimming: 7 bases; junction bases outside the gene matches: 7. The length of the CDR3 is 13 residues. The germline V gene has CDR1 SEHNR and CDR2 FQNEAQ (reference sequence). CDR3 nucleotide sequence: TGTGCCAGCAGCACGCCGGGACTAGAAGAGCAGTACTTC. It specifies CASSTPGLEEQYF.

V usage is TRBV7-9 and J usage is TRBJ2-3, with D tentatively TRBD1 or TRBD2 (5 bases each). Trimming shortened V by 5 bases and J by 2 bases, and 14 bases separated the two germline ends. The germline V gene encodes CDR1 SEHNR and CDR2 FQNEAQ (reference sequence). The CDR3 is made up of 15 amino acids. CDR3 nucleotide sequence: TGTGCCAGCAGCCCACCGGGGCTTTACACAGATACGCAGTATTTT. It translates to CASSPPGLYTDTQYF.

CDR3 sequence reads: CSARLAGAHEQYF. The CDR3 region has the DNA TGCAGTGCTAGACTAGCGGGAGCTCACGAGCAGTACTTC. V is TRBV20-1 and J is TRBJ2-7, with 10 bases aligning to TRBD2. Germline V CDR1 and CDR2: DFQATT, SNEGSKA (reference sequence). The CDR3 runs to 13 residues. V was clipped by 2 bases and J by 5 bases; unmatched bases: 3.

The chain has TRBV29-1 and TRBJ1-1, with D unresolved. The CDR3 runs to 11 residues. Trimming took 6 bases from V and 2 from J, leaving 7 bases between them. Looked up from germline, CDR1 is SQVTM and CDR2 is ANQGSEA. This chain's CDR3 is CSVAENTEAFF. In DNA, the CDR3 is TGCAGCGTAGCAGAAAACACTGAAGCTTTCTTT. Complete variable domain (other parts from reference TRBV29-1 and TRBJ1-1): SAVISQKPSRDICQRGTSLTIQCQVDSQVTMMFWYRQQPGQSLTLIATANQGSEATYESGFVIDKFPISRPNLTFSTLTVSNMSPEDSSIYLCSVAENTEAFFGQGTRLTVV.

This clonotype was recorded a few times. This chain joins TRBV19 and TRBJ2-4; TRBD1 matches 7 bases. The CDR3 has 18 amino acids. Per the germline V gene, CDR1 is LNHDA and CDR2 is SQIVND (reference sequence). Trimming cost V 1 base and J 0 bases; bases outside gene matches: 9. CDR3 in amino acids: CASSIAGGRVGAKNIQYF. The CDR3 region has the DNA TGTGCCAGTAGTATAGCAGGGGGAAGAGTCGGAGCCAAAAACATTCAGTACTTC.

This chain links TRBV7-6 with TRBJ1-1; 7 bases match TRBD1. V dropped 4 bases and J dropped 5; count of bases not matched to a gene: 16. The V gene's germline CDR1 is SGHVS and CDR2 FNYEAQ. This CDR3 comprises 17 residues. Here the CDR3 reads CASSSTGIPYGGTEAFF. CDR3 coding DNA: TGTGCCAGCAGCTCGACAGGGATCCCCTATGGGGGAACTGAAGCTTTCTTT.

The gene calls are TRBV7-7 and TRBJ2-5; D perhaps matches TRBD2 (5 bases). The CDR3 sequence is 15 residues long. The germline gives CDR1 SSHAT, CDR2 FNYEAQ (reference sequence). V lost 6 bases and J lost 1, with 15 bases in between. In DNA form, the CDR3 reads TGTGCCAGCAGTTTGACTATCGGGTCCCAAGAGACCCAGTACTTC. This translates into CASSLTIGSQETQYF. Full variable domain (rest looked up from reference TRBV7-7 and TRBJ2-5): GAGVSQSPRYKVTKRGQDVTLRCDPISSHATLYWYQQALGQGPEFLTYFNYEAQPDKSGLPSDRFSAERPEGSISTLTIQRTEQRDSAMYRCASSLTIGSQETQYFGPGTRLLVL.

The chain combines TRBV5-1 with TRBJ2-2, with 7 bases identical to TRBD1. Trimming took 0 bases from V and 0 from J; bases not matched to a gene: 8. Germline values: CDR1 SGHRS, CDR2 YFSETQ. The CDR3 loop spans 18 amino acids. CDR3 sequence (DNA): TGCGCCAGCAGCTTGGCCAGGGCAGGGGGTACGAACACCGGGGAGCTGTTTTTT. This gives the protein CASSLARAGGTNTGELFF.

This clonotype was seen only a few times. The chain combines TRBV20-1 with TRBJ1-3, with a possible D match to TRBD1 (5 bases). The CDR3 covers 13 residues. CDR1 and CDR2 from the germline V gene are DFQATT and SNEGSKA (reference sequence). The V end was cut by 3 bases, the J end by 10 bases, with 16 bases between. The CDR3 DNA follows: TGCAGTGCTAGTGAGGGCAGGGATTTTACCATATATTTT. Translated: CSASEGRDFTIYF.

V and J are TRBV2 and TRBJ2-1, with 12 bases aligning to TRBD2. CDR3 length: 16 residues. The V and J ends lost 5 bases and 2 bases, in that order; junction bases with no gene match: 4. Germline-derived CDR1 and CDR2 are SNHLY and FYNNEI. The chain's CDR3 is CASSRTSGNTYNEQFF. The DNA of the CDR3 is TGTGCCAGCAGTAGGACTAGCGGGAACACCTACAATGAGCAGTTCTTC.

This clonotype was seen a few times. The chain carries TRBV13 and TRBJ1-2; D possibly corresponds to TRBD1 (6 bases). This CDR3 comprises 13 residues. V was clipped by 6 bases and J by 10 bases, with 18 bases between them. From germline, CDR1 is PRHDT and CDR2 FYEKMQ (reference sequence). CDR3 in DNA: TGTGCCAGCAGATCTTCAGGGGATCCCCCCTACACCTTC. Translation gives CASRSSGDPPYTF.

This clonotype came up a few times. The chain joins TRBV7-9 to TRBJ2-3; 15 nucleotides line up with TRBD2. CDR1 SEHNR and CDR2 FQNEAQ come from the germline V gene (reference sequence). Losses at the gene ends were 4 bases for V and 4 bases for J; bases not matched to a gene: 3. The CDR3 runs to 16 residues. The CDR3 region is CASSSGLAGGPDTQYF. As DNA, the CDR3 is TGTGCCAGCAGCTCGGGACTAGCGGGGGGCCCAGATACGCAGTATTTT.

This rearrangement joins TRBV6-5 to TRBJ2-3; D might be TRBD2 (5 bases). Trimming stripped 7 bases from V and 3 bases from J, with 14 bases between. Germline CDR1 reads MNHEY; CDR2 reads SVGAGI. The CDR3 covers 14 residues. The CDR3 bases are TGTGCCAGCACGACCGGGATTGGAACAGATACGCAGTATTTT. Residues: CASTTGIGTDTQYF.

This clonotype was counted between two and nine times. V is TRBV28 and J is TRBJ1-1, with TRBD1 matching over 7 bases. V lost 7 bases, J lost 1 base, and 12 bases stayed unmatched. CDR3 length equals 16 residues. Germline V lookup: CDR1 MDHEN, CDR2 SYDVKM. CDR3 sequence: CASTFNKGGRNTEAFF. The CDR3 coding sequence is TGTGCCAGCACATTCAATAAAGGGGGCCGGAACACTGAAGCTTTCTTT.

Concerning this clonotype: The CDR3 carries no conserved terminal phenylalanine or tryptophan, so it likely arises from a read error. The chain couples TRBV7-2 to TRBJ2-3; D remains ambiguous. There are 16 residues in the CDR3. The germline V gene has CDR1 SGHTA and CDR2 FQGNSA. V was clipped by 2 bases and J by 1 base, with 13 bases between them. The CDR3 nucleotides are TGTGCCAGCAGCTTATGGGTTAGGTCAGGCACAGATACGCAGTATTAT. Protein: CASSLWVRSGTDTQYY.

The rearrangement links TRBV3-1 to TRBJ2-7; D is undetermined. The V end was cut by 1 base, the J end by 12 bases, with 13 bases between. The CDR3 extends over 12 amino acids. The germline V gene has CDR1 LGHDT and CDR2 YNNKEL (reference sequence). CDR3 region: CASSQGPGSRYF. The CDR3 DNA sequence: TGTGCCAGCAGCCAAGGACCCGGCTCACGGTACTTC.

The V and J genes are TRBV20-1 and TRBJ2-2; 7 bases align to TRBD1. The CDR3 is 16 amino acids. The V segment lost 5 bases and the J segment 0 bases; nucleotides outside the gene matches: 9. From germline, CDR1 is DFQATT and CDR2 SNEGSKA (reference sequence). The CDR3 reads CSAGNTGATNTGELFF. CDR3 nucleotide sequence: TGCAGTGCTGGCAATACAGGGGCGACGAACACCGGGGAGCTGTTTTTT.

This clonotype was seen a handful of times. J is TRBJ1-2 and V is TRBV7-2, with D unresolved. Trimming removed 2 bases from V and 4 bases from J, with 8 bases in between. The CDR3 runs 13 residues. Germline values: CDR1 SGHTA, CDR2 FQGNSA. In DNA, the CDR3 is TGTGCCAGCAGCTTAATGTATAGCTATGGCTACACCTTC. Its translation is CASSLMYSYGYTF. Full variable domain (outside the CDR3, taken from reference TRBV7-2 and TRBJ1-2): GAGVSQSPSNKVTEKGKDVELRCDPISGHTALYWYRQSLGQGLEFLIYFQGNSAPDKSGLPSDRFSAERTGGSVSTLTIQRTQQEDSAVYLCASSLMYSYGYTFGSGTRLTVV.

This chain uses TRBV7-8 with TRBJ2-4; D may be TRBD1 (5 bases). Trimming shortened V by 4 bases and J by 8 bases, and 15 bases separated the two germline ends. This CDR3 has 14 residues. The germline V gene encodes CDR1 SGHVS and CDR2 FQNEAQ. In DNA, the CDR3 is TGTGCCAGCAGCTACAAGGTTGGGGCGGACATTCAGTACTTC. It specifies CASSYKVGADIQYF. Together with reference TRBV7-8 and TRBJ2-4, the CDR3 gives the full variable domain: GAGVSQSPRYKVAKRGQDVALRCDPISGHVSLFWYQQALGQGPEFLTYFQNEAQLDKSGLPSDRFFAERPEGSVSTLKIQRTQQEDSAVYLCASSYKVGADIQYFGAGTRLSVL.

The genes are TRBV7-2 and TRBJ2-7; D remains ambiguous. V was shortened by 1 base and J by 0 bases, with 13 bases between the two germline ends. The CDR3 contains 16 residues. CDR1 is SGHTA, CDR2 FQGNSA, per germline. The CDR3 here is CASSLGLLRSSYEQYF. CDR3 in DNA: TGTGCCAGCAGCTTAGGTTTGCTCAGGAGCTCCTACGAGCAGTACTTC.

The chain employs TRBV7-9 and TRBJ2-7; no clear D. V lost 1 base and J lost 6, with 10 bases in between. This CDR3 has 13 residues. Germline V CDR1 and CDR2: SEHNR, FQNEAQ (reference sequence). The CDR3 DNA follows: TGTGCCAGCAGCTTAGGTTTTTCCGGCGAGCAGTACTTC. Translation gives CASSLGFSGEQYF.

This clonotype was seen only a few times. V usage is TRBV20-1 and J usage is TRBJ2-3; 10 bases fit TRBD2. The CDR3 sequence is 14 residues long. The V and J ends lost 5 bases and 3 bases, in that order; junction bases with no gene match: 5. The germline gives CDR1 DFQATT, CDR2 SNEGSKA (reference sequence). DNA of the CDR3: TGCAGTGCTCTACTAGCGGGATTGACAGATACGCAGTATTTT. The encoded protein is CSALLAGLTDTQYF.

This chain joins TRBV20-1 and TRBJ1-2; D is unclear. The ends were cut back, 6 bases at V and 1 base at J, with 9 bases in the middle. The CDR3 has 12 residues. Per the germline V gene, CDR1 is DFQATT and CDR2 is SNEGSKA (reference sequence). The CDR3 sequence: CSAALGNYGYTF. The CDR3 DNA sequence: TGCAGTGCGGCACTGGGTAACTATGGCTACACCTTC.